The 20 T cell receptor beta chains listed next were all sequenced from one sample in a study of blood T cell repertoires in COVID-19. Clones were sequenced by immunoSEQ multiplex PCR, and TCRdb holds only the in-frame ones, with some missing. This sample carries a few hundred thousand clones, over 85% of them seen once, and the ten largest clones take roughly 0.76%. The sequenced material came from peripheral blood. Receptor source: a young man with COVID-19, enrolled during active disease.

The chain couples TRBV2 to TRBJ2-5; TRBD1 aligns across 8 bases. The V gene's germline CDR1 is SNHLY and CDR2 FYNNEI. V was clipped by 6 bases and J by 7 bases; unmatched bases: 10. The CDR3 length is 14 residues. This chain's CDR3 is CASSGTGLVGTQYF. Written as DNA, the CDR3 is TGTGCCAGCAGCGGGACAGGTCTCGTGGGGACCCAGTACTTC.

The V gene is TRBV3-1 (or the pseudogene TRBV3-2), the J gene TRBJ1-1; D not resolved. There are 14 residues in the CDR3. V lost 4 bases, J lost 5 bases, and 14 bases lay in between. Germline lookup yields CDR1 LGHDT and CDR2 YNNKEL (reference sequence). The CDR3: CASSPAGRLTEAFF. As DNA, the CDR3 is TGTGCCAGCAGCCCCGCGGGCCGGCTTACTGAAGCTTTCTTT.

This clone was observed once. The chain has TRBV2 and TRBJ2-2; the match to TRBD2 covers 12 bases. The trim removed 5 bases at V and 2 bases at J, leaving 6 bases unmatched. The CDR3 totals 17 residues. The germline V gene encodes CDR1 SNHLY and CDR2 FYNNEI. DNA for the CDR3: TGTGCCAGCAGTCTCACTAGCGGGGGGCCAAACACCGGGGAGCTGTTTTTT. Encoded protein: CASSLTSGGPNTGELFF.

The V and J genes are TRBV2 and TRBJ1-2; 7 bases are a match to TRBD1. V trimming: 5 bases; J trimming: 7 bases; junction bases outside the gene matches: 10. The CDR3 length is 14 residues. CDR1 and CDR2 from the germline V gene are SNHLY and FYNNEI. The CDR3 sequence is CASSQGVGYGGYTF. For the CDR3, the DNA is TGTGCCAGCAGTCAGGGGGTGGGTTATGGTGGCTACACCTTC.

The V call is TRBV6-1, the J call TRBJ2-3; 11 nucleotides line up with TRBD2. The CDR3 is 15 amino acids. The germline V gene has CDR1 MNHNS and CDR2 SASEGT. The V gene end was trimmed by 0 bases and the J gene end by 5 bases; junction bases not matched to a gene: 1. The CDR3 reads CASSEAGLAGDTQYF. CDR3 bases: TGTGCCAGCAGTGAAGCAGGACTAGCGGGAGATACGCAGTATTTT.

CDR3 in amino acids: CAISKLAGVQVEQYF. The CDR3 nucleotides read TGTGCCATCAGTAAATTAGCGGGGGTTCAGGTAGAGCAGTACTTC. The chain has TRBV10-3 and TRBJ2-7; 9 bases are shared with TRBD2. The CDR3 consists of 15 residues. Germline trimming cut 5 bases from V and 7 bases from J; bases unmatched to any gene: 12. Germline lookup yields CDR1 ENHRY and CDR2 SYGVKD.

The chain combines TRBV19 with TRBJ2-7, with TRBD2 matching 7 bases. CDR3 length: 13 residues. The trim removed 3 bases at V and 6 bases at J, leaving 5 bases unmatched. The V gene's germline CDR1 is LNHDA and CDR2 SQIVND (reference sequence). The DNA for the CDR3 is TGTGCCAGTAGTATCACTAGGGAGGGCGAGCAGTACTTC. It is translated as CASSITREGEQYF.

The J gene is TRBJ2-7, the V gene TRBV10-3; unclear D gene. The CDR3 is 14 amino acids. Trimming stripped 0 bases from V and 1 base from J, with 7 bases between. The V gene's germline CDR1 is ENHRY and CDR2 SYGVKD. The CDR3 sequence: CAISESTGSYEQYF. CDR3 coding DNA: TGTGCCATCAGTGAGTCGACTGGTTCCTACGAGCAGTACTTC.

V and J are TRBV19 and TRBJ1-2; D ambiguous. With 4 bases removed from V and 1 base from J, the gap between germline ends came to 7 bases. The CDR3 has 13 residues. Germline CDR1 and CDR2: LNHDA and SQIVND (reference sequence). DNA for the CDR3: TGTGCCAGTAGTAGCGGGAGTAACTATGGCTACACCTTC. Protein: CASSSGSNYGYTF.

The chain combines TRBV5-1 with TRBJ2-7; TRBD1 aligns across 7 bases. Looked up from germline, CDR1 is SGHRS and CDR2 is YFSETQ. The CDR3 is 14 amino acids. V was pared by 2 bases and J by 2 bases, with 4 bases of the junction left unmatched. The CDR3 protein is CASSLDRVTYEQYF. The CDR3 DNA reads TGCGCCAGCAGCTTAGACAGGGTTACCTACGAGCAGTACTTC.

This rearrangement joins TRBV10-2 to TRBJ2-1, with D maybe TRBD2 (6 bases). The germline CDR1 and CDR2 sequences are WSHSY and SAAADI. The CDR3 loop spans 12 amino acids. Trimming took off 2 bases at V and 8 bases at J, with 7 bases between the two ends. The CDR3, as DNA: TGCGCCAGCAGTGAGGGCGGGGATGAGCAGTTCTTC. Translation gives CASSEGGDEQFF.

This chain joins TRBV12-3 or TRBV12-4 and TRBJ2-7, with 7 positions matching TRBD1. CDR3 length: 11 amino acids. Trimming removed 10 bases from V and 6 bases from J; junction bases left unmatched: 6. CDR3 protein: CATGGVGEQYF. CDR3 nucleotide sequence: TGTGCCACAGGGGGAGTCGGCGAGCAGTACTTC.

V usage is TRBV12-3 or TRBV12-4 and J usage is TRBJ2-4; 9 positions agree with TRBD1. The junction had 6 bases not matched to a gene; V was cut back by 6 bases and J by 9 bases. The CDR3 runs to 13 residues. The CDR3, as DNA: TGTGCCAGCAGCCCAACAGGGGGCGGCATTCAGTACTTC. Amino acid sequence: CASSPTGGGIQYF.

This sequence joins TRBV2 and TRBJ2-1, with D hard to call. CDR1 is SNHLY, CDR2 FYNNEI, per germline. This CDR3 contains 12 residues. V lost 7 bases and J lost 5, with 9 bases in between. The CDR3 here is CASKERDNEQFF. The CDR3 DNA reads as TGTGCCAGCAAGGAGCGCGACAATGAGCAGTTCTTC.

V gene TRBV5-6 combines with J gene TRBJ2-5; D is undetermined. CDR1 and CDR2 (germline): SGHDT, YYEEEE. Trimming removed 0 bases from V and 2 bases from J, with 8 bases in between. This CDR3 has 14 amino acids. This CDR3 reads CASSLVTFQETQYF. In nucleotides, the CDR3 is TGTGCCAGCAGCTTGGTCACATTTCAAGAGACCCAGTACTTC. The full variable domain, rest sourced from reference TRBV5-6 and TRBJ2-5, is DAGVTQSPTHLIKTRGQQVTLRCSPKSGHDTVSWYQQALGQGPQFIFQYYEEEERQRGNFPDRFSGHQFPNYSSELNVNALLLGDSALYLCASSLVTFQETQYFGPGTRLLVL.

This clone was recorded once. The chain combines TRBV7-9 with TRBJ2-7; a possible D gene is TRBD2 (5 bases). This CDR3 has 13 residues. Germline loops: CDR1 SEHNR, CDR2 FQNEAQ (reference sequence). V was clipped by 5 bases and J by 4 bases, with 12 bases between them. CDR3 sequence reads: CASSPRGDYEQYF. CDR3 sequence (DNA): TGTGCCAGCAGCCCCCGGGGAGATTACGAGCAGTACTTC.

CDR3: CASSEALGSGHEQYF. CDR3 sequence (DNA): TGTGCCAGCAGTGAAGCGCTCGGTAGCGGCCACGAGCAGTACTTC. The chain recombines TRBV2 with TRBJ2-7, with D possibly TRBD2 on 6 matching bases. Germline loops: CDR1 SNHLY, CDR2 FYNNEI. The CDR3 covers 15 residues. V was cut by 0 bases and J by 5 bases, with 14 bases left in between.

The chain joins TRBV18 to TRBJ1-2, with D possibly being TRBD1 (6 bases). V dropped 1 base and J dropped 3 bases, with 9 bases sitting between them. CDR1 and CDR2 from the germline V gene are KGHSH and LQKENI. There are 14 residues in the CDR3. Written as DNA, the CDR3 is TGTGCCAGCTCACCACTACCAGGGGACTATGGCTACACCTTC. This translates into CASSPLPGDYGYTF.

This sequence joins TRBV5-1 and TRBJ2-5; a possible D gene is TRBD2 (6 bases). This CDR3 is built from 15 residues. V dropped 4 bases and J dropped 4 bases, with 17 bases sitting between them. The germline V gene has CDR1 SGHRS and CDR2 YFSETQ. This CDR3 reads CASSPGLTDGETQYF. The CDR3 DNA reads TGCGCCAGCAGCCCTGGACTAACGGACGGAGAGACCCAGTACTTC.

CDR3 amino acids: CARWGKSGVDNEQFF. CDR3 in DNA: TGTGCCAGGTGGGGGAAATCGGGAGTTGACAATGAGCAGTTCTTC. The rearrangement joins TRBV27 to TRBJ2-1; D possibly corresponds to TRBD2 (6 bases). Trimming shortened V by 9 bases and J by 5 bases, and 20 bases separated the two germline ends. This CDR3 comprises 15 residues. From germline, CDR1 is MNHEY and CDR2 SMNVEV (reference sequence).